The entry that follows covers one TCR beta chain sequence. Its antigen is currently unknown. The sample originates from a study of T cell responses to AZD1222 COVID-19 vaccine. Points from the study as a whole: Of spike-specific TCRs, nearly half reportedly target regions left unmutated in variants. Donors were largely white British and mainly female; clonal diversity was possibly underestimated.

Data came from immunoSEQ multiplex PCR; TCRdb stores just in-frame clones and leaves some out. The profile shows approximately 200,000 clones, 85% to 95% of them singletons. The V gene lost 6 bases and the J gene lost 4 bases, with 16 bases spanning the gap. This CDR3 is built from 15 residues. The germline V gene has CDR1 SGHDN and CDR2 FVKESK. The clonotype originates from an adult who received the AZD1222 COVID-19 vaccine. The sequenced sample was peripheral blood, obtained 28 days after the second AZD1222 dose. V is TRBV14 and J is TRBJ1-3; D is undetermined. The CDR3 region is CASSVDGGKGNTIYF. The CDR3 DNA sequence: TGTGCCAGCAGTGTGGACGGAGGCAAAGGAAACACCATATATTTT.